One sample yielded the 18 T cell receptor beta chains listed below, sequenced in a study of Ad26.COV2.S vaccination and SARS-CoV-2 variants (dated by TCRdb to about 2021). This specimen's treatment or condition label, per the study, means: over 15 received Ad26.COV2.S at low or high dose, single or two shots; roughly 5 received placebo; per-sample allocation not given. For vaccine and placebo recipients, repertoires were sequenced using samples collected on day 63 after the first injection. The library was built by means of the immunoSEQ multiplex PCR assay. In its TCRdb copy, this immuneACCESS table keeps in-frame sequences only and misses some clones. Where compared with another copy, unresolved V genes explain less than half of these, and the others have no known cause. The sample includes around 320,000 clones, with 85% to 90% observed a single time. The ten largest clones take up 1.5% to 2.5% of the sample.

Sequencing used peripheral blood, obtained in a trial of Ad26.COV2.S vaccine versus placebo. These receptors came from a person aged 18-65 years who received the Ad26.COV2.S COVID-19 vaccine or a placebo.

This chain connects TRBV5-1 to TRBJ2-5; 10 bases align to TRBD2. V was pared by 4 bases and J by 3 bases, with 9 bases of the junction left unmatched. There are 16 residues in the CDR3. Germline loops: CDR1 SGHRS, CDR2 YFSETQ. CDR3 nucleotides: TGCGCCAGCAGCCGTAGCGGGGGGCCCAAGAAAGAGACCCAGTACTTC. Its protein is CASSRSGGPKKETQYF. Filled out from reference TRBV5-1 and TRBJ2-5, the complete variable domain reads KAGVTQTPRYLIKTRGQQVTLSCSPISGHRSVSWYQQTPGQGLQFLFEYFSETQRNKGNFPGRFSGRQFSNSRSEMNVSTLELGDSALYLCASSRSGGPKKETQYFGPGTRLLVL.

The chain employs TRBV29-1 and TRBJ1-4, with D uncertain. The ends were cut back, 7 bases at V and 7 bases at J, with 13 bases in the middle. Per germline, CDR1 SQVTM and CDR2 ANQGSEA. This CDR3 region has 12 residues. The CDR3 loop reads CSARTQIEKLFF. The CDR3 coding sequence is TGCAGCGCCCGAACCCAGATTGAAAAACTGTTTTTT. The entire variable domain, with the rest obtained from reference TRBV29-1 and TRBJ1-4, is as follows: SAVISQKPSRDICQRGTSLTIQCQVDSQVTMMFWYRQQPGQSLTLIATANQGSEATYESGFVIDKFPISRPNLTFSTLTVSNMSPEDSSIYLCSARTQIEKLFFGSGTQLSVL.

The chain combines TRBV18 with TRBJ1-5, with a weak D call TRBD1 (5 bases). This CDR3 region has 15 residues. CDR1 and CDR2 (germline): KGHSH, LQKENI. Trimming removed 6 bases from V and 4 bases from J, with 16 bases in between. The CDR3 DNA reads TGTGCCAGCTCGTTGGACGGGACGGGGAATCAGCCCCAGCATTTT. Its translation is CASSLDGTGNQPQHF.

V is TRBV5-1 and J is TRBJ2-7; TRBD1 matches at 8 bases. Germline V CDR1 and CDR2: SGHRS, YFSETQ. After removal of 3 bases from V and 3 bases from J, the junction contained 2 bases not matched to a gene. The CDR3 covers 13 residues. CDR3 sequence reads: CASSSGQGYEQYF. As DNA, the CDR3 is TGCGCCAGCAGCTCTGGACAGGGCTACGAGCAGTACTTC.

The chain joins TRBV5-1 to TRBJ2-3, with 12 bases lining up with TRBD2. With 0 bases clipped from V and 4 bases from J, the junction kept 0 bases outside the gene matches. Germline V gene lookup returns CDR1 SGHRS and CDR2 YFSETQ. The CDR3 sequence is 15 residues long. This CDR3 is CASSLGLAGADTQYF. The CDR3 DNA sequence: TGCGCCAGCAGCTTGGGACTAGCGGGGGCAGATACGCAGTATTTT.

The J gene is TRBJ1-1, the V gene TRBV6-5; TRBD1 agrees at 7 bases. There are 13 residues in the CDR3. V lost 6 bases and J lost 4; bases outside the gene matches: 5. Germline V CDR1 and CDR2: MNHEY, SVGAGI. The DNA for the CDR3 is TGTGCCAGCAGGACAGGGTCGGGCACTGAAGCTTTCTTT. Amino acid sequence: CASRTGSGTEAFF.

V is TRBV7-3 and J is TRBJ1-5; a possible D gene is TRBD1 (6 bases). This CDR3 has 13 amino acids. In germline, CDR1 is SGHTA, CDR2 FQGTGA. Trimming shortened V by 5 bases and J by 6 bases, and 11 bases separated the two germline ends. The CDR3 protein is CASSPGAGQPQHF. As DNA, the CDR3 is TGTGCCAGCAGCCCAGGGGCCGGTCAGCCCCAGCATTTT. Complete variable domain (other parts from reference TRBV7-3 and TRBJ1-5): GAGVSQTPSNKVTEKGKYVELRCDPISGHTALYWYRQSLGQGPEFLIYFQGTGAADDSGLPNDRFFAVRPEGSVSTLKIQRTERGDSAVYLCASSPGAGQPQHFGDGTRLSIL.

The chain is built from TRBV12-3 or TRBV12-4 and TRBJ2-5; weak D call: TRBD2 (5 bases). The CDR3 loop spans 13 amino acids. Trimming left V 3 bases short and J 4 bases short, with 9 bases between. In nucleotides, the CDR3 is TGTGCCAGCAGTTTTTCCCGGGGAGAGACCCAGTACTTC. The encoded protein is CASSFSRGETQYF.

This clone was seen once. V and J are TRBV6-5 and TRBJ1-6; 9 bases align to TRBD1. The germline V gene has CDR1 MNHEY and CDR2 SVGAGI. The CDR3 runs to 14 residues. After removal of 6 bases from V and 6 bases from J, the junction contained 3 bases not matched to a gene. As DNA, the CDR3 is TGTGCCAGCAGCCGGACAGGGGCTAATTCACCCCTCCACTTT. Residues: CASSRTGANSPLHF.

The chain carries TRBV5-1 and TRBJ2-2; 7 bases map to TRBD1. CDR1 and CDR2 (germline): SGHRS, YFSETQ. The length of the CDR3 is 15 residues. V lost 3 bases and J lost 0; bases outside the gene matches: 2. The CDR3 is CASSSGTANTGELFF. CDR3 DNA sequence: TGCGCCAGCAGCTCTGGGACAGCGAACACCGGGGAGCTGTTTTTT.

The chain has TRBV9 and TRBJ1-2; D is possibly TRBD1 (6 bases). Trimming pared 0 bases from V and 5 bases from J, leaving 14 bases between. This CDR3 comprises 15 residues. Per the germline V gene, CDR1 is SGDLS and CDR2 is YYNGEE. The CDR3 protein is CASSVEAKGVYGYTF. For the CDR3, the DNA is TGTGCCAGCAGCGTAGAAGCAAAGGGGGTATATGGCTACACCTTC.

This clone has only one observation. V is TRBV21-1 and J is TRBJ2-1; the DNA was not used to check the table's D call, TRBD1. TRBV21-1 constitutes a pseudogene. The CDR3 totals 13 residues. CDR3 amino acids: CASSIRTDNEQFF. The CDR3 bases are TGTGCCAGCAGCATACGGACAGACAATGAGCAGTTCTTC.

The V call is TRBV19, the J call TRBJ1-4; TRBD1 aligns across 12 bases. V dropped 5 bases and J dropped 5; count of bases not matched to a gene: 12. The CDR3 totals 18 residues. Germline V gene lookup returns CDR1 LNHDA and CDR2 SQIVND (reference sequence). The CDR3 is CASSVDSGTGGPNEKLFF. CDR3 in DNA: TGTGCCAGTAGTGTTGATTCCGGGACAGGGGGCCCAAATGAAAAACTGTTTTTT.

The V call is TRBV6-5, the J call TRBJ1-1; 10 positions match TRBD1. Trimming cost V 2 bases and J 6 bases; bases outside gene matches: 6. Germline CDR1 reads MNHEY; CDR2 reads SVGAGI. The CDR3 is 15 amino acids. The CDR3: CASSYGTGVSSEAFF. CDR3 coding DNA: TGTGCCAGCAGTTACGGGACAGGGGTTAGCTCTGAAGCTTTCTTT.

The genes are TRBV5-4 and TRBJ2-7, with 7 positions matching TRBD2. CDR1 is SGHNT and CDR2 is YYREEE in the germline V gene (reference sequence). The V segment lost 2 bases and the J segment 0 bases; nucleotides outside the gene matches: 2. This CDR3 contains 14 residues. CDR3 coding DNA: TGTGCCAGCAGCTTAGGGACTACCTCCTACGAGCAGTACTTC. Translating it yields CASSLGTTSYEQYF.

A single count supports this clone. The rearrangement uses TRBV18 and TRBJ2-3; 7 nucleotides agree with TRBD1. Per the germline V gene, CDR1 is KGHSH and CDR2 is LQKENI. V shed 3 bases and J 3 bases; nucleotides not matched to a gene: 6. This CDR3 has 15 residues. The CDR3 DNA follows: TGTGCCAGCTCACCGAGGGGGACAGTTACAGATACGCAGTATTTT. This gives the protein CASSPRGTVTDTQYF.

The genes are TRBV14 and TRBJ1-6; no firm D call. V gave up 4 bases and J gave up 13 bases, with 14 bases separating them. The CDR3 consists of 13 residues. Germline values: CDR1 SGHDN, CDR2 FVKESK. DNA of the CDR3: TGTGCCAGCAGCCTTAATATACCTGGTCCCCTCCACTTT. This sequence encodes CASSLNIPGPLHF.

The chain combines TRBV7-9 with TRBJ1-4; no definite D call. With 5 bases removed from V and 7 bases from J, the gap between germline ends came to 11 bases. Germline V gene lookup returns CDR1 SEHNR and CDR2 FQNEAQ (reference sequence). This CDR3 is built from 13 residues. The CDR3 protein is CASSPDTGEKLFF. The CDR3 DNA sequence: TGTGCCAGCAGCCCTGACACGGGTGAAAAACTGTTTTTT.